This T cell receptor (beta chain) was sequenced for a study of CD8+ T cells in alopecia areata. Treatment given: oral pan-JAK inhibitor, 5-10 mg twice daily. Germline assignment: CDR1 SGHTA and CDR2 FQGNSA. CDR3 length equals 14 residues. The V end lost 5 bases, the J end lost 7 bases, and 17 bases lay between the germline ends. Reverse transcription of extracted RNA yielded cDNA, which provided the sequencing template. TCRdb keeps only in-frame clones here, not all; method: immunoSEQ multiplex PCR. The data show 160,000 or so clones, roughly 65% seen once. The chain has TRBV7-2 and TRBJ2-5; maybe TRBD2 (6 bases). The receptor was derived from a human donor with alopecia areata. The sample here was CD4+ T cells sorted from blood, taken at week 4, from a patient treated with tofacitinib. As DNA, the CDR3 is TGTGCCAGCAGCGCGGGGAGCGCCACAGGGACCCAGTACTTC. It is translated as CASSAGSATGTQYF.